The rows below give T cell receptor beta chains drawn from one sample of a study of shared clonotypes between healthy human individuals. Profiling relied on immunoSEQ multiplex PCR, and the TCRdb table lists in-frame clones only, not all of them. This table holds about 660,000 clones, over 65% found once. Sequences were obtained from memory CD4+ T cells sorted from blood. Receptor source: a woman between 25 and 40 years old in good health. The CDR3 runs from the conserved cysteine through the conserved F or W. The D gene is left open where the match is weak. Some rows mark clone size as missing; the rest say once, few, many or name a class of expanded clone.

j_call: TRBJ2-1; d_call: -; v_call: TRBV25-1; clone_size: -; cdr3_aa: CASSDPSVEEQFF; cdr3_nt: TGTGCCAGCAGTGATCCTAGCGTGGAAGAGCAGTTCTTC
j_call: TRBJ2-2; d_call: -; v_call: TRBV5-1; clone_size: -; cdr3_aa: CASSLVAGDTGELFF; cdr3_nt: TGCGCCAGCAGCTTGGTGGCAGGCGATACCGGGGAGCTGTTTTTT
j_call: TRBJ2-5; d_call: -; v_call: TRBV2; clone_size: -; cdr3_aa: CASSERNSQETQYF; cdr3_nt: TGTGCCAGCAGTGAAAGGAACAGCCAAGAGACCCAGTACTTC
j_call: TRBJ1-5; d_call: -; v_call: TRBV4-1; clone_size: -; cdr3_aa: CASSQEGKQPQHF; cdr3_nt: TGCGCCAGCAGCCAAGAAGGAAAGCAGCCCCAGCATTTT
j_call: TRBJ1-1; d_call: -; v_call: TRBV15; clone_size: few; cdr3_aa: CATSRQTGNTEAFF; cdr3_nt: TGTGCCACCAGCAGGCAGACAGGGAACACTGAAGCTTTCTTT
j_call: TRBJ2-3; d_call: TRBD2; v_call: TRBV19; clone_size: -; cdr3_aa: CASSMTSGASADTQYF; cdr3_nt: TGTGCCAGTAGTATGACTAGCGGGGCCTCGGCAGATACGCAGTATTTT
j_call: TRBJ1-5; d_call: TRBD1; v_call: TRBV6-6; clone_size: -; cdr3_aa: CASSRDRFNQPQHF; cdr3_nt: TGTGCCAGCAGCCGGGACAGGTTCAATCAGCCCCAGCATTTT
j_call: TRBJ2-5; d_call: TRBD1; v_call: TRBV28; clone_size: -; cdr3_aa: CASSPRRGQGWETQYF; cdr3_nt: TGTGCCAGCAGTCCCCGCCGGGGACAGGGATGGGAGACCCAGTACTTC
j_call: TRBJ2-3; d_call: -; v_call: TRBV28; clone_size: -; cdr3_aa: CASIGTWDTDTQYF; cdr3_nt: TGTGCCAGCATCGGAACCTGGGACACAGATACGCAGTATTTT
j_call: TRBJ1-2; d_call: -; v_call: TRBV13; clone_size: -; cdr3_aa: CASSLGLGMGTYGYTF; cdr3_nt: TGTGCCAGCAGCTTAGGACTCGGCATGGGGACCTATGGCTACACCTTC
j_call: TRBJ1-3; d_call: TRBD1; v_call: TRBV6-6; clone_size: -; cdr3_aa: CASSGTDSGNTIYF; cdr3_nt: TGTGCCAGCAGTGGGACAGACTCTGGAAACACCATATATTTT
j_call: TRBJ2-1; d_call: TRBD1; v_call: TRBV4-1; clone_size: -; cdr3_aa: CASSQDAGTGALF; cdr3_nt: TGCGCCAGCAGCCAAGATGCCGGGACAGGGGCCCTCTTC
j_call: TRBJ1-4; d_call: -; v_call: TRBV5-4; clone_size: -; cdr3_aa: CASSLPGRNEKLFF; cdr3_nt: TGTGCCAGCAGCCTACCGGGAAGGAATGAAAAACTGTTTTTT
j_call: TRBJ2-5; d_call: TRBD1; v_call: TRBV5-1; clone_size: -; cdr3_aa: CASSLGQGSETQYF; cdr3_nt: TGCGCCAGCAGCTTGGGACAGGGCTCCGAGACCCAGTACTTC
j_call: TRBJ2-7; d_call: -; v_call: TRBV5-5; clone_size: few; cdr3_aa: CASSLGRPEQYF; cdr3_nt: TGTGCCAGCAGCTTGGGCAGACCCGAGCAGTACTTC
j_call: TRBJ2-7; d_call: TRBD1; v_call: TRBV7-2; clone_size: -; cdr3_aa: CASSLGTGYEQYF; cdr3_nt: TGTGCCAGCAGCTTAGGGACAGGCTACGAGCAGTACTTC